This T cell receptor beta chain derives from a study of Graves' ophthalmopathy and Graves' hyperthyroidism. Study-wide results and caveats: In blood appeared most of the expanded thyroid clonotypes whose frequency exceeded 0.001. At roughly 67% sensitivity and approximately 78% specificity, the model predicted progression of the ophthalmopathy.

A remark on this clonotype: Its antigen is undetermined.

Amplifying from RNA transcripts, the study obtained TCR beta CDR3 regions. HTBI primers primed a first-round RT-PCR, and a second-round multiplex PCR followed. TCRdb itself ran the multiplex PCR reads through MiXCR, one entry per CDR3 protein. The sample lists around 1,000,000 distinct CDR3 sequences; around a third were seen once. Germline V gene data show CDR1 as SGHTA and CDR2 as FQGTGA. With 4 bases removed from V and 4 bases from J, the gap between germline ends came to 16 bases. The CDR3 consists of 15 residues. The sequence came from an adult man with Graves' hyperthyroidism. The chain couples TRBV7-3 to TRBJ1-1; D uncertain. Sequenced input: peripheral blood or thyroid tissue (not recorded which). CDR3 residues: CASSSSGPGSTEAFF. In DNA form, the CDR3 reads TGTGCCAGCAGCTCATCTGGCCCCGGATCCACTGAAGCTTTCTTT.